Presented here are 22 T cell receptor beta chains from one specimen sequenced in a study of PD-L1 blockade in urothelial cancer. Method: immunoSEQ multiplex PCR; TCRdb's copy keeps in-frame clones and lacks some. The table includes some 51,000 clones, approximately 83% detected once. The sequenced sample was PBMCs, obtained around atezolizumab (anti-PD-L1) treatment. These TCRs come from a man aged 60-69 years with urothelial cancer.

The chain is built from TRBV19 and TRBJ2-3, with no clear D. The CDR3 spans 13 residues. Germline CDR1 is LNHDA and CDR2 is SQIVND (reference sequence). The germline V and J ends were trimmed by 7 bases and 1 base, with 9 bases remaining between them. CDR3 protein: CASKNSGTDTQYF. For the CDR3, the DNA is TGTGCCAGTAAGAACTCGGGCACAGATACGCAGTATTTT.

The chain employs TRBV28 and TRBJ1-3; 7 bases are shared with TRBD1. V shed 7 bases and J 7 bases; nucleotides not matched to a gene: 13. Germline CDR1 is MDHEN and CDR2 is SYDVKM. The length of the CDR3 is 15 residues. The CDR3 DNA sequence: TGTGCCAGCAACACTCCGGGACAGTTTCGGAACACCATATATTTT. It codes for CASNTPGQFRNTIYF. Based on the CDR3 plus reference TRBV28 and TRBJ1-3, the full variable domain is DVKVTQSSRYLVKRTGEKVFLECVQDMDHENMFWYRQDPGLGLRLIYFSYDVKMKEKGDIPEGYSVSREKKERFSLILESASTNQTSMYLCASNTPGQFRNTIYFGEGSWLTVV.

The rearrangement uses TRBV30 and TRBJ2-4, with D maybe TRBD1 (5 bases). The germline V gene encodes CDR1 GTSNPN and CDR2 SVGIG (reference sequence). Trimming took 5 bases from V and 0 from J, leaving 11 bases between them. The CDR3 has 14 residues. In nucleotides, the CDR3 is TGTGCCTGGGGGGCGGACCTAGCCAAAAACATTCAGTACTTC. Its protein product is CAWGADLAKNIQYF.

This sequence joins TRBV29-1 and TRBJ2-2; D is ambiguous. Trimming took off 7 bases at V and 4 bases at J, with 19 bases between the two ends. The CDR3 sequence is 15 residues long. CDR1 and CDR2 (germline): SQVTM, ANQGSEA. Written as DNA, the CDR3 is TGCAGCGCCTTCCGTAGGCGAGGTGGCACCGGGGAGCTGTTTTTT. This translates into CSAFRRRGGTGELFF.

The genes are TRBV5-6 and TRBJ2-7; weak D call: TRBD2 (6 bases). V gave up 3 bases and J gave up 2 bases, with 18 bases separating them. Germline lookup yields CDR1 SGHDT and CDR2 YYEEEE. The CDR3 covers 16 residues. CDR3 nucleotides: TGTGCCAGCAGCTCGAGGCGGGACCCACTACCCTACGAGCAGTACTTC. Translation: CASSSRRDPLPYEQYF.

V and J are TRBV13 and TRBJ2-2; unclear D gene. The CDR3 sequence is 13 residues long. V shed 5 bases and J shed 3 bases, with 7 bases lying between them. Germline V lookup: CDR1 PRHDT, CDR2 FYEKMQ (reference sequence). The CDR3 protein is CASSQQHTGELFF. For the CDR3, the DNA is TGTGCCAGCAGCCAACAGCACACCGGGGAGCTGTTTTTT.

V and J are TRBV7-2 and TRBJ2-7; TRBD2 matches 7 bases. Germline V gene lookup returns CDR1 SGHTA and CDR2 FQGNSA. Losses at the gene ends were 3 bases for V and 4 bases for J; bases not matched to a gene: 6. The CDR3 loop spans 14 amino acids. CDR3 DNA sequence: TGTGCCAGCAGCTTGCGGGGGAACCCTTACGAGCAGTACTTC. Protein product: CASSLRGNPYEQYF.

The chain has TRBV11-2 and TRBJ2-4; TRBD1 might be the D (6 bases). This CDR3 comprises 17 residues. CDR1 is SGHAT and CDR2 is FQNNGV in the germline V gene. The V gene lost 5 bases and the J gene lost 0 bases, with 17 bases spanning the gap. CDR3 DNA sequence: TGTGCCAGCAGCCTTACGGGACATCGGCTAGCCAAAAACATTCAGTACTTC. The encoded protein is CASSLTGHRLAKNIQYF.

The chain couples TRBV14 to TRBJ2-1, with TRBD2 as a possible D gene (6 bases). V gave up 4 bases and J gave up 6 bases, with 13 bases separating them. CDR1 SGHDN and CDR2 FVKESK come from the germline V gene. The CDR3 covers 14 residues. The CDR3 bases are TGTGCCAGCAGCCGCTTCGTGGGAGGCAATGAGCAGTTCTTC. Amino acids: CASSRFVGGNEQFF. Complete variable domain (other parts from reference TRBV14 and TRBJ2-1): EAGVTQFPSHSVIEKGQTVTLRCDPISGHDNLYWYRRVMGKEIKFLLHFVKESKQDESGMPNNRFLAERTGGTYSTLKVQPAELEDSGVYFCASSRFVGGNEQFFGPGTRLTVL.

This chain links TRBV5-1 with TRBJ2-3, with 7 bases aligning to TRBD1. The CDR3 extends over 17 amino acids. V lost 0 bases and J lost 0; bases outside the gene matches: 7. The germline CDR1 and CDR2 sequences are SGHRS and YFSETQ. The CDR3, as DNA: TGCGCCAGCAGCTTGGTCCGACAGGGTACTAGCACAGATACGCAGTATTTT. Translated, it gives CASSLVRQGTSTDTQYF.

The chain couples TRBV7-6 to TRBJ1-2; the match to TRBD1 covers 7 bases. The germline gives CDR1 SGHVS, CDR2 FNYEAQ. The length of the CDR3 is 18 residues. V was clipped by 1 base and J by 4 bases; unmatched bases: 15. The CDR3 DNA is TGTGCCAGCAGCTTAGAAGGGGGCCTGAACCCCTTTGGCTATGGCTACACCTTC. It encodes CASSLEGGLNPFGYGYTF. Full variable domain (remainder filled in from reference TRBV7-6 and TRBJ1-2): GAGVSQSPRYKVTKRGQDVALRCDPISGHVSLYWYRQALGQGPEFLTYFNYEAQQDKSGLPNDRFSAERPEGSISTLTIQRTEQRDSAMYRCASSLEGGLNPFGYGYTFGSGTRLTVV.

This clone was picked up many times. This sequence joins TRBV11-1 and TRBJ2-7, with no clear D. Germline lookup yields CDR1 SGHAT and CDR2 FQDESV (reference sequence). The V and J ends lost 3 bases and 0 bases respectively, with 12 bases between them. The CDR3 length is 15 residues. The CDR3 coding sequence is TGTGCCAGCAGCTTTCAAATTACTGACTCCTACGAGCAGTACTTC. This gives the protein CASSFQITDSYEQYF. Full variable domain (missing parts from reference TRBV11-1 and TRBJ2-7): EAEVAQSPRYKITEKSQAVAFWCDPISGHATLYWYRQILGQGPELLVQFQDESVVDDSQLPKDRFSAERLKGVDSTLKIQPAELGDSAMYLCASSFQITDSYEQYFGPGTRLTVT.

V and J are TRBV7-8 and TRBJ2-1; possibly TRBD2 for D (6 bases). The CDR3 spans 15 residues. V was shortened by 6 bases and J by 0 bases, with 12 bases between the two germline ends. Germline V gives CDR1 SGHVS, CDR2 FQNEAQ. The CDR3 DNA sequence: TGTGCCAGCAGTGACATGGGGGGCTCCTACAATGAGCAGTTCTTC. It encodes CASSDMGGSYNEQFF.

The rearrangement joins TRBV4-3 to TRBJ2-1, with D perhaps TRBD1 (5 bases). This CDR3 comprises 17 residues. Germline values: CDR1 LGHNA, CDR2 YSLEER. V was trimmed by 1 base and J by 1 base, leaving 14 bases between them. CDR3: CASSQALGLTSYNEQFF. The CDR3 DNA is TGCGCCAGCAGCCAAGCACTGGGGCTGACGTCCTACAATGAGCAGTTCTTC.

V and J are TRBV11-2 and TRBJ2-6; 7 bases fit TRBD2. The V gene end was trimmed by 8 bases and the J gene end by 3 bases; junction bases not matched to a gene: 7. Germline V CDR1 and CDR2: SGHAT, FQNNGV. The CDR3 is 15 amino acids. This chain's CDR3 is CASQESGGGANVLTF. The CDR3 nucleotides are TGTGCCAGCCAGGAGTCGGGAGGTGGGGCCAACGTCCTGACTTTC.

This rearrangement joins TRBV5-1 to TRBJ2-7, with 10 bases fitting TRBD2. After removal of 2 bases from V and 3 bases from J, the junction contained 5 bases not matched to a gene. In germline, CDR1 is SGHRS, CDR2 YFSETQ. CDR3 size: 15 residues. The CDR3 sequence: CASSLVAGGFYEQYF. The DNA of the CDR3 is TGCGCCAGCAGCTTAGTAGCGGGGGGTTTCTACGAGCAGTACTTC. Looking up the rest from reference TRBV5-1 and TRBJ2-7 gives the full variable domain: KAGVTQTPRYLIKTRGQQVTLSCSPISGHRSVSWYQQTPGQGLQFLFEYFSETQRNKGNFPGRFSGRQFSNSRSEMNVSTLELGDSALYLCASSLVAGGFYEQYFGPGTRLTVT.

The CDR3 is CASTVNVAGGNEQFF. The DNA for the CDR3 is TGTGCCAGCACTGTAAACGTAGCGGGAGGCAATGAGCAGTTCTTC. The chain has TRBV7-2 and TRBJ2-1; TRBD2 matches at 10 bases. Germline V gene sequence: CDR1 SGHTA, CDR2 FQGNSA. This CDR3 region has 15 residues. V lost 7 bases, J lost 6 bases, and 9 bases stayed unmatched.

This chain joins TRBV2 and TRBJ1-1, with a tentative D call TRBD1 (5 bases). The germline CDR1 and CDR2 sequences are SNHLY and FYNNEI. The CDR3 contains 14 residues. Trimming removed 4 bases at V and 6 bases at J, with 15 bases between. CDR3 in amino acids: CASSVDRSSPEAFF. The CDR3 DNA reads as TGTGCCAGCAGTGTTGACAGAAGCTCCCCTGAAGCTTTCTTT.

The J gene is TRBJ2-1, the V gene TRBV7-9; D perhaps matches TRBD2 (5 bases). The V gene lost 4 bases and the J gene lost 4 bases, with 14 bases spanning the gap. CDR1 is SEHNR and CDR2 is FQNEAQ in the germline V gene (reference sequence). The CDR3 runs 15 residues. The CDR3 region is CASSSISGGYNEQFF. CDR3 nucleotides: TGTGCCAGCAGCTCGATTAGTGGCGGGTACAATGAGCAGTTCTTC.

V usage is TRBV20-1 and J usage is TRBJ2-1, with 8 bases matching TRBD2. Germline lookup yields CDR1 DFQATT and CDR2 SNEGSKA (reference sequence). The J segment lost 6 bases and the V segment lost 7 bases, leaving 2 bases of the junction unmatched. CDR3 size: 11 residues. The chain's CDR3 is CSVSGINEQFF. As DNA, the CDR3 is TGCAGTGTTAGCGGGATCAATGAGCAGTTCTTC.

This clone was seen just once. The chain joins TRBV10-3 to TRBJ1-2, with D maybe TRBD1 (5 bases). V gave up 11 bases and J gave up 7 bases, with 14 bases separating them. Germline V gene data show CDR1 as ENHRY and CDR2 as SYGVKD. The CDR3 spans 11 residues. CDR3 bases: TGTGCCGCCGCGGGGGTAGGTGGCTACACCTTC. It specifies CAAAGVGGYTF.

This chain links TRBV21-1 with TRBJ2-7; TRBD1, as called in the table, went unchecked against the DNA. TRBV21-1 is noted as a pseudogene. CDR3 length: 13 residues. Here the CDR3 DNA reads TGTGCCACCCTAACCAGGGACTCCTACGAGCAGTACTTC. This translates into CATLTRDSYEQYF.